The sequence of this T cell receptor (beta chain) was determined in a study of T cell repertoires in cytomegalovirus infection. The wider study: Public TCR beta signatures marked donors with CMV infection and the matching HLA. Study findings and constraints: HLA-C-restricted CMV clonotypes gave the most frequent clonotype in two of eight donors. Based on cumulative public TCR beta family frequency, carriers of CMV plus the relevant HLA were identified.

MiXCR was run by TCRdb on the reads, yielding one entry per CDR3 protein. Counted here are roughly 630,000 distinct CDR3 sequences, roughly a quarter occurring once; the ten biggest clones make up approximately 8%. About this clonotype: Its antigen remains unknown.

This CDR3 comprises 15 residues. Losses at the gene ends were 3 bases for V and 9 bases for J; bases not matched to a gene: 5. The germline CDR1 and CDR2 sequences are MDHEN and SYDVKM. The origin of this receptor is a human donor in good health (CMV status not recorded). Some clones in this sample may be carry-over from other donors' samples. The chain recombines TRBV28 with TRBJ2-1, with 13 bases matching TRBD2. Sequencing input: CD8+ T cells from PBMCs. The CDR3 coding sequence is TGTGCCAGCAGTTTGCCTAGACTAGCGGGGGGTGAGCAGTTCTTC. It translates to CASSLPRLAGGEQFF.